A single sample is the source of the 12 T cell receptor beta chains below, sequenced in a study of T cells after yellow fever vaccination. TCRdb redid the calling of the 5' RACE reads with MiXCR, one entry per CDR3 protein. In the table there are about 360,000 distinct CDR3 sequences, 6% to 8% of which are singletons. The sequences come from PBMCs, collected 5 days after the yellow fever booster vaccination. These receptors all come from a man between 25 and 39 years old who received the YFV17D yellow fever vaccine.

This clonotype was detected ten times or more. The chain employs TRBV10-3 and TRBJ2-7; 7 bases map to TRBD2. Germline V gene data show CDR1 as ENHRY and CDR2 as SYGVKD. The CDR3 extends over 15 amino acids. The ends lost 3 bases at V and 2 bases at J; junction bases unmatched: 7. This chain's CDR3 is CAISDAGENTYEQYF. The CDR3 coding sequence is TGTGCCATCAGTGATGCGGGAGAAAACACCTACGAGCAGTACTTC.

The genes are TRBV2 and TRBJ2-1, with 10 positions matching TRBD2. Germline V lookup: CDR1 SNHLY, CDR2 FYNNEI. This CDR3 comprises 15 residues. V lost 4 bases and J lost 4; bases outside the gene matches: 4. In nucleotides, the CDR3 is TGTGCCAGCAGTGGTGGACTAGCGGTTTACAATGAGCAGTTCTTC. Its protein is CASSGGLAVYNEQFF.

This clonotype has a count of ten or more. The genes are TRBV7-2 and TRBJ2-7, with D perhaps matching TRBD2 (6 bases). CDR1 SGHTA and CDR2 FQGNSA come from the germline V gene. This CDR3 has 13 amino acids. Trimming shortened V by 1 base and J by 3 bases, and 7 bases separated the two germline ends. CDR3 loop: CASSLDGSYEQYF. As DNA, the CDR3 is TGTGCCAGCAGCTTAGACGGGAGCTACGAGCAGTACTTC.

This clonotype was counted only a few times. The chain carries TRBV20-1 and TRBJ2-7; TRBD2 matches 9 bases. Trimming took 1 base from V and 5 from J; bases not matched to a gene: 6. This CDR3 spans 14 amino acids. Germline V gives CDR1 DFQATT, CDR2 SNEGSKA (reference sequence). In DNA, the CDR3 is TGCAGTGCTAGAGTTCGCGGGAGGGTCCACGAGCAGTACTTC. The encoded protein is CSARVRGRVHEQYF.

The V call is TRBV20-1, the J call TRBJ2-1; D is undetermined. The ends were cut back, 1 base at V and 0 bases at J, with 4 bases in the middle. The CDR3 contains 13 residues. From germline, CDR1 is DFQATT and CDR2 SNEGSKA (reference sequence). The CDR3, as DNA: TGCAGTGCTAGAGGAGTCTCCTACAATGAGCAGTTCTTC. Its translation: CSARGVSYNEQFF.

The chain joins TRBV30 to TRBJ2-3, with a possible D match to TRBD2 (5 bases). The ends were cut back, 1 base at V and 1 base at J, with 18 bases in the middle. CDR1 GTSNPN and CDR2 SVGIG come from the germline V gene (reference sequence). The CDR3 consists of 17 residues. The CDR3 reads CAWSDGSVVGRTDTQYF. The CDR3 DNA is TGTGCCTGGAGTGATGGTAGCGTAGTTGGGCGCACAGATACGCAGTATTTT.

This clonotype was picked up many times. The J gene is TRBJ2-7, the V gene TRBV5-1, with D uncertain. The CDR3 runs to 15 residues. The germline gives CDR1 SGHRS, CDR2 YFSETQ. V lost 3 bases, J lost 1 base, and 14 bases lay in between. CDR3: CASSSTGSPSYEQYF. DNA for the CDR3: TGCGCCAGCAGCTCCACCGGGTCGCCTTCCTACGAGCAGTACTTC.

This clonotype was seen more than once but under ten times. CDR3 in DNA: TGTGCCAGCAGTTACTCCCCGGGAGGGTCAATAGATGAAGCTTTCTTT. It is translated as CASSYSPGGSIDEAFF. The rearrangement joins TRBV6-5 to TRBJ1-1; D is unresolved. There are 16 residues in the CDR3. Germline V lookup: CDR1 MNHEY, CDR2 SVGAGI. The V end lost 0 bases, the J end lost 7 bases, and 18 bases lay between the germline ends.

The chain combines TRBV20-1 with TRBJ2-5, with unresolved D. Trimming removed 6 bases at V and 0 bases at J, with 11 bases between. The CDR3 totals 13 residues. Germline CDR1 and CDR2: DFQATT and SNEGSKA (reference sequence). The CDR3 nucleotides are TGCAGTGCCCCGAGGCGGTACCAAGAGACCCAGTACTTC. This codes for CSAPRRYQETQYF.

CDR3 bases: TGCAGTGCTAGAACGGGAGGCATAAATGAGCAGTTCTTC. The encoded protein is CSARTGGINEQFF. The gene calls are TRBV20-1 and TRBJ2-1, with 7 bases aligning to TRBD2. The ends lost 2 bases at V and 7 bases at J; junction bases unmatched: 5. The CDR3 extends over 13 amino acids. CDR1 DFQATT and CDR2 SNEGSKA come from the germline V gene (reference sequence).

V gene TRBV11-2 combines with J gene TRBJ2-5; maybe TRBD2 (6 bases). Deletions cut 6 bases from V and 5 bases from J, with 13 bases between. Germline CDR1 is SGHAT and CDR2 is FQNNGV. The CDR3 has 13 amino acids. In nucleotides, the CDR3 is TGTGCCAGCAGGCGCGCGAGCGGGGAGACCCAGTACTTC. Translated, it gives CASRRASGETQYF.

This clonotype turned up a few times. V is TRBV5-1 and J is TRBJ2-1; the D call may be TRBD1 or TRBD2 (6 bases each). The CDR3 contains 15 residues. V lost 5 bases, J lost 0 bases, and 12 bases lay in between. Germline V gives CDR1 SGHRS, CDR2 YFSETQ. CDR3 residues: CASSAGQISYNEQFF. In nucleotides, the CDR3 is TGCGCCAGCAGTGCGGGACAAATCTCCTACAATGAGCAGTTCTTC.